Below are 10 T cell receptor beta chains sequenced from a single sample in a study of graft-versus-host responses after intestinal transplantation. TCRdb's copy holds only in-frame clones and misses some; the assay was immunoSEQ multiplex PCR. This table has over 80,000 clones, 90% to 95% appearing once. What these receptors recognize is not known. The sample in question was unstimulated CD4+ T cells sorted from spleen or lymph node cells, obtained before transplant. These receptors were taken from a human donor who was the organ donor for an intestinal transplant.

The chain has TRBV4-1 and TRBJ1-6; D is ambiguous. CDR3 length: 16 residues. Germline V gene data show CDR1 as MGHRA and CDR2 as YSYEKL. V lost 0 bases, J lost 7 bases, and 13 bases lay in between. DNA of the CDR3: TGCGCCAGCAGCCAAGAGAGGGCGATTCGGAATTCACCCCTCCACTTT. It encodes CASSQERAIRNSPLHF.

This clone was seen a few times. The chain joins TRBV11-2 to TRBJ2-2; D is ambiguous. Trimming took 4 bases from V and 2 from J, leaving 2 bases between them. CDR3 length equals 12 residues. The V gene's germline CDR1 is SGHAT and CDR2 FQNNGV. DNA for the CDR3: TGTGCCAGCAGCTCAAACACCGGGGAGCTGTTTTTT. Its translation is CASSSNTGELFF.

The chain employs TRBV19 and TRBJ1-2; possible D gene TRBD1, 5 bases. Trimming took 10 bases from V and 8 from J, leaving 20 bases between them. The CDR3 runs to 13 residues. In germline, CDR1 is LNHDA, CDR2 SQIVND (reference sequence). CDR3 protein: CATQPLAGGGYTF. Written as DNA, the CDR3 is TGTGCCACCCAGCCGCTTGCTGGGGGGGGCTACACCTTC.

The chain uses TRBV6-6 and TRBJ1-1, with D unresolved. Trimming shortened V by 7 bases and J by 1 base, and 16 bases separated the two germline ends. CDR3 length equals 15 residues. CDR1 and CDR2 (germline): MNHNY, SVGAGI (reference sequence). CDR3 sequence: CASNRGGSANTEAFF. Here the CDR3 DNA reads TGTGCCAGCAATAGAGGAGGGTCAGCGAACACTGAAGCTTTCTTT.

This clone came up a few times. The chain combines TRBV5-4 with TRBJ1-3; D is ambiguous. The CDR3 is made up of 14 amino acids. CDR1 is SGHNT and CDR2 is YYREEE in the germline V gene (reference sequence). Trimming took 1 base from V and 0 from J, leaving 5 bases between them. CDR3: CASSLYSSGNTIYF. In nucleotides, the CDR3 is TGTGCCAGCAGCTTGTACAGCTCTGGAAACACCATATATTTT.

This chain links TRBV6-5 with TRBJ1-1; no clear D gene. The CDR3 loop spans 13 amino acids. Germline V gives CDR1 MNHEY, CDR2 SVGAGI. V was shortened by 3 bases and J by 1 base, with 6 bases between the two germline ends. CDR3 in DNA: TGTGCCAGCAGTTATTTACAGAACACTGAAGCTTTCTTT. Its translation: CASSYLQNTEAFF.

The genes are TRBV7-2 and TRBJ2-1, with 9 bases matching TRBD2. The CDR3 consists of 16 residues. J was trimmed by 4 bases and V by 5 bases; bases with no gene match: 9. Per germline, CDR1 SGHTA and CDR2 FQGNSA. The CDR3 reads CASSKRAGGRYNEQFF. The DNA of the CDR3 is TGTGCCAGCAGCAAGAGGGCGGGGGGGAGATACAATGAGCAGTTCTTC. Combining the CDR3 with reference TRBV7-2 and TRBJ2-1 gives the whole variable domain GAGVSQSPSNKVTEKGKDVELRCDPISGHTALYWYRQSLGQGLEFLIYFQGNSAPDKSGLPSDRFSAERTGGSVSTLTIQRTQQEDSAVYLCASSKRAGGRYNEQFFGPGTRLTVL.

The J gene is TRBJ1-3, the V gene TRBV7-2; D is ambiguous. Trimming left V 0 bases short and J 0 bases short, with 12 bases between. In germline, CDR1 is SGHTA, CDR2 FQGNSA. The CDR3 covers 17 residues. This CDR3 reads CASSLAVVRSSGNTIYF. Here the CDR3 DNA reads TGTGCCAGCAGCTTAGCTGTCGTTCGGAGCTCTGGAAACACCATATATTTT. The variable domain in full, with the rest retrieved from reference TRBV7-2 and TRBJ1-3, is GAGVSQSPSNKVTEKGKDVELRCDPISGHTALYWYRQSLGQGLEFLIYFQGNSAPDKSGLPSDRFSAERTGGSVSTLTIQRTQQEDSAVYLCASSLAVVRSSGNTIYFGEGSWLTVV.

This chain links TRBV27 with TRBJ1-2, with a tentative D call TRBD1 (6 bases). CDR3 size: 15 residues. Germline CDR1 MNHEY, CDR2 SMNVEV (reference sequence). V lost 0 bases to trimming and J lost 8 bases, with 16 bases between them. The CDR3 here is CASSLSRTAHGGYTF. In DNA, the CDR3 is TGTGCCAGCAGTTTATCTCGGACAGCCCATGGGGGCTACACCTTC.

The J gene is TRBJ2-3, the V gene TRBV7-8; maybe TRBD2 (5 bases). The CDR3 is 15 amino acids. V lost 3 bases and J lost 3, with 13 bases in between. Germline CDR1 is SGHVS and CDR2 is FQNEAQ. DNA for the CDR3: TGTGCCAGCAGCTTCGGCGGGTTTCTGACAGATACGCAGTATTTT. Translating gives CASSFGGFLTDTQYF.